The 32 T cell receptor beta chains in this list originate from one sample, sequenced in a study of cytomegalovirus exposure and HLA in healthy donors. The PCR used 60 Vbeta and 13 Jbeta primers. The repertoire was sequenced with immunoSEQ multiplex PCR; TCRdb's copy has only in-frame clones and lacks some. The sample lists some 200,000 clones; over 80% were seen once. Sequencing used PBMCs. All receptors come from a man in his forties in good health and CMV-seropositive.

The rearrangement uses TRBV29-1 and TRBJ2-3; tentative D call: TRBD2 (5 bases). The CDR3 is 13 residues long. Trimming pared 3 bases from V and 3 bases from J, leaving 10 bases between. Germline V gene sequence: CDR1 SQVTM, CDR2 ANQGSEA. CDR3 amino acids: CSVDPRTTDTQYF. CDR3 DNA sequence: TGCAGCGTTGATCCCAGGACTACAGATACGCAGTATTTT.

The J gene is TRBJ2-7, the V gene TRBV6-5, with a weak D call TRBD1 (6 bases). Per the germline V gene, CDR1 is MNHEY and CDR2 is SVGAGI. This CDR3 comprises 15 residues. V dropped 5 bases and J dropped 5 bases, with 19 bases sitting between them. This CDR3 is CASSTPQQGINEQYF. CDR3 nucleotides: TGTGCCAGCAGTACCCCCCAACAGGGTATTAACGAGCAGTACTTC.

CDR3 loop: CASSVGALAGGGETQYF. The CDR3 DNA follows: TGTGCCAGCAGCGTAGGAGCCCTAGCGGGGGGTGGAGAGACCCAGTACTTC. The chain links TRBV9 to TRBJ2-5; 11 bases agree with TRBD2. Germline values: CDR1 SGDLS, CDR2 YYNGEE. The V gene end was trimmed by 0 bases and the J gene end by 4 bases; junction bases not matched to a gene: 8. The CDR3 sequence is 17 residues long.

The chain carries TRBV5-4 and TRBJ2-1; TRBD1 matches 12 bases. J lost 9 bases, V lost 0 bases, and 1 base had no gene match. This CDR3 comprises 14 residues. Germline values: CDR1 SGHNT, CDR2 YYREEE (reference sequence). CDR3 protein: CASSLEGQGAEQFF. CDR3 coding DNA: TGTGCCAGCAGCTTGGAGGGACAGGGGGCTGAGCAGTTCTTC.

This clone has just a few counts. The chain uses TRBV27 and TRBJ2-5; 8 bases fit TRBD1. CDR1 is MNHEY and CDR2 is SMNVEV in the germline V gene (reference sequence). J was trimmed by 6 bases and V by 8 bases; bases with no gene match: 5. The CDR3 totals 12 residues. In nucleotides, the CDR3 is TGTGCCAGCTCAGGGGGCTTAAAGACCCAGTACTTC. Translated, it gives CASSGGLKTQYF.

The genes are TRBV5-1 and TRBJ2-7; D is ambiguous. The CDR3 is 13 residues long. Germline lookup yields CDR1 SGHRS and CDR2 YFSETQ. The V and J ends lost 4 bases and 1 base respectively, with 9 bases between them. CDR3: CASSHGDSYEQYF. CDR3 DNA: TGCGCCAGCAGCCACGGTGATTCCTACGAGCAGTACTTC.

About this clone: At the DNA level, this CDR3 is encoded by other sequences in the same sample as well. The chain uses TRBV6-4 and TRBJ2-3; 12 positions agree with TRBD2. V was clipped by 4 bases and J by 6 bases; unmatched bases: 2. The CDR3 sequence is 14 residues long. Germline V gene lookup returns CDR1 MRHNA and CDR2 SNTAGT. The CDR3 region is CASSASGGADTQYF. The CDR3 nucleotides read TGTGCCAGCAGTGCTAGCGGGGGGGCCGATACGCAGTATTTT.

The CDR3 region is CAISRGYEQYF. The CDR3 DNA follows: TGTGCCATCAGTCGGGGATACGAGCAGTACTTC. The chain recombines TRBV10-3 with TRBJ2-7; D might be TRBD2 (5 bases). CDR1 is ENHRY and CDR2 is SYGVKD in the germline V gene. There are 11 residues in the CDR3. The V gene lost 5 bases and the J gene lost 4 bases, with 6 bases spanning the gap.

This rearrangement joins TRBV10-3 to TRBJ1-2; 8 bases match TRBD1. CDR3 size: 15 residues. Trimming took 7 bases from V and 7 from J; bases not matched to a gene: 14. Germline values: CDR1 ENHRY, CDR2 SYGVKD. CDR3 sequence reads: CAIIPDGQGARGYTF. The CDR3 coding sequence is TGTGCCATCATTCCTGATGGCCAGGGGGCTCGTGGCTACACCTTC.

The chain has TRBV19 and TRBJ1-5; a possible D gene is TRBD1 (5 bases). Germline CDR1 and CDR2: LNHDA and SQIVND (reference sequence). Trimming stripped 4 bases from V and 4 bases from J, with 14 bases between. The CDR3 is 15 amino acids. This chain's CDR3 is CASSTTGMLNQPQHF. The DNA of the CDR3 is TGTGCCAGTAGTACTACAGGTATGTTGAATCAGCCCCAGCATTTT. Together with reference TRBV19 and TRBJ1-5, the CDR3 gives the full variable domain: DGGITQSPKYLFRKEGQNVTLSCEQNLNHDAMYWYRQDPGQGLRLIYYSQIVNDFQKGDIAEGYSVSREKKESFPLTVTSAQKNPTAFYLCASSTTGMLNQPQHFGDGTRLSIL.

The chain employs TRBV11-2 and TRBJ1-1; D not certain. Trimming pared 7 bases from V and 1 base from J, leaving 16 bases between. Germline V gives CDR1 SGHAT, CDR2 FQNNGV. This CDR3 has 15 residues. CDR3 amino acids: CASTTTGGRNTEAFF. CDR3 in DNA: TGTGCCAGCACCACAACCGGAGGGAGGAACACTGAAGCTTTCTTT.

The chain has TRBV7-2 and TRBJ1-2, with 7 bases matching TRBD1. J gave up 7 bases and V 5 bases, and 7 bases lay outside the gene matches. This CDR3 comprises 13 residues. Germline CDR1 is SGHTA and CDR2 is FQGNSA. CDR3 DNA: TGTGCCAGCAGCCCCGCAGGGGGAAGTGGCTACACCTTC. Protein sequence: CASSPAGGSGYTF. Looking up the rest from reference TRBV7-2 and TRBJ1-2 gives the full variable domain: GAGVSQSPSNKVTEKGKDVELRCDPISGHTALYWYRQSLGQGLEFLIYFQGNSAPDKSGLPSDRFSAERTGGSVSTLTIQRTQQEDSAVYLCASSPAGGSGYTFGSGTRLTVV.

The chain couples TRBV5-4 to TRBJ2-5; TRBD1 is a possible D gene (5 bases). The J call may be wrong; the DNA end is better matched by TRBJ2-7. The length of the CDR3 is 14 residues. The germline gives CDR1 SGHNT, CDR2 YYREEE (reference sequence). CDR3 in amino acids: CASSLEQATYEQYF. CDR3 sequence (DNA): TGTGCCAGCAGCTTGGAACAGGCAACATACGAGCAGTACTTC.

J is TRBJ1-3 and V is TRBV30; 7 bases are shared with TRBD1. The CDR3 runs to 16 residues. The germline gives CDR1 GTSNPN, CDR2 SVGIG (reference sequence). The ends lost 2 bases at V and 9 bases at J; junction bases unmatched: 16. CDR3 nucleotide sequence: TGTGCCTGGAGTCAGGGGGGCATCCCAAGGAGGAGCACCATATATTTT. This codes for CAWSQGGIPRRSTIYF.

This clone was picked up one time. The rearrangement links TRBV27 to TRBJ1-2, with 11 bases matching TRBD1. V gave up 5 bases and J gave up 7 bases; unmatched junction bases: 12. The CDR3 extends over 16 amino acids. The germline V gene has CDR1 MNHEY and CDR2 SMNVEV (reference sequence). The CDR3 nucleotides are TGTGCCAGCAGTCCCCGTGGGACAGGGGGGTCTGGTGGCTACACCTTC. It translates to CASSPRGTGGSGGYTF.

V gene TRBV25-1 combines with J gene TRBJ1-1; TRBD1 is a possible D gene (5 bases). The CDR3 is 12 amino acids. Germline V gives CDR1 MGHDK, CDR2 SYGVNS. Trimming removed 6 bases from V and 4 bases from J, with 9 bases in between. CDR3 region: CASRRGGTEAFF. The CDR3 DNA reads TGTGCCAGCAGGCGGGGGGGCACTGAAGCTTTCTTT.

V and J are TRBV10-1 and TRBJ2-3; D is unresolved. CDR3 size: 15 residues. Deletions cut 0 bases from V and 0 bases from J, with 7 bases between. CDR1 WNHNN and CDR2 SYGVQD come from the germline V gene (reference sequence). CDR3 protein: CASSESLVSTDTQYF. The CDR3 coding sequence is TGCGCCAGCAGTGAGTCTCTTGTGAGCACAGATACGCAGTATTTT.

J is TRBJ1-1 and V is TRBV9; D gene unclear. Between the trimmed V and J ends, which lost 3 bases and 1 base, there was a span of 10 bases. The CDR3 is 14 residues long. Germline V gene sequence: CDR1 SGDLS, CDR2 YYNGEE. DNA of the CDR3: TGTGCCAGCAGCGACGAAACAGAGAACACTGAAGCTTTCTTT. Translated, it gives CASSDETENTEAFF.

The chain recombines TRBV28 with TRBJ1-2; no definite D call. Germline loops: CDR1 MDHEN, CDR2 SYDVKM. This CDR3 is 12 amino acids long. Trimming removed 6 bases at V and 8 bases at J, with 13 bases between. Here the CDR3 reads CASSTLGRGYTF. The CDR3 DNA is TGTGCCAGCAGCACTCTAGGGAGAGGCTACACCTTC.

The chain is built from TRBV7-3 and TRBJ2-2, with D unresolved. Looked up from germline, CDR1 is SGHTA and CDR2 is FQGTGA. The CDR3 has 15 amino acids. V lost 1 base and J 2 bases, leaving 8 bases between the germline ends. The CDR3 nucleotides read TGTGCCAGCAGCTTAAAGGCAGGAAACACCGGGGAGCTGTTTTTT. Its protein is CASSLKAGNTGELFF.

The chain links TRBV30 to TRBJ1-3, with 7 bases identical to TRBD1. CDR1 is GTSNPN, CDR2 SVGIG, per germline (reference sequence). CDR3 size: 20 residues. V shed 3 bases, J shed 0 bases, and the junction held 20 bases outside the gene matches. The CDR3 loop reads CAWRPPGQPLSLNSGNTIYF. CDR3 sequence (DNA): TGTGCCTGGAGGCCCCCGGGACAGCCACTCAGCCTGAACTCTGGAAACACCATATATTTT. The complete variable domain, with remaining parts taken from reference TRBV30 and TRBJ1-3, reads SQTIHQWPATLVQPVGSPLSLECTVEGTSNPNLYWYRQAAGRGLQLLFYSVGIGQISSEVPQNLSASRPQDRQFILSSKKLLLSDSGFYLCAWRPPGQPLSLNSGNTIYFGEGSWLTVV.

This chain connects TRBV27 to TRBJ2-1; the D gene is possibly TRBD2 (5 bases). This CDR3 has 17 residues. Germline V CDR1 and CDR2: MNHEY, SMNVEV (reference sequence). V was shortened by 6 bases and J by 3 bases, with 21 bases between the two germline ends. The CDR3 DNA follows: TGTGCCAGCAGCCGCTCGCCGGCGGGTGGTAACTACAATGAGCAGTTCTTC. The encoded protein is CASSRSPAGGNYNEQFF.

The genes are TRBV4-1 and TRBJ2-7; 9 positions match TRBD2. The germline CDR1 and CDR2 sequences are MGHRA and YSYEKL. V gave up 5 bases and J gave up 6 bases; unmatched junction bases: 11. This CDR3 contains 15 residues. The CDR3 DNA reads TGCGCCAGCAGCGAGAGGGGCGGGGGGGCTAGCGAGCAGTACTTC. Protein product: CASSERGGGASEQYF.

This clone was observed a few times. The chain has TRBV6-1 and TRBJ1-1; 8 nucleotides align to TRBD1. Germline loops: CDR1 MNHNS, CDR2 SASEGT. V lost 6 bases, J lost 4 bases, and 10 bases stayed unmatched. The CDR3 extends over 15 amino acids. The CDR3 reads CASRPHTGGGTEAFF. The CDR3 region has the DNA TGTGCCAGCAGGCCCCATACAGGGGGGGGCACTGAAGCTTTCTTT.

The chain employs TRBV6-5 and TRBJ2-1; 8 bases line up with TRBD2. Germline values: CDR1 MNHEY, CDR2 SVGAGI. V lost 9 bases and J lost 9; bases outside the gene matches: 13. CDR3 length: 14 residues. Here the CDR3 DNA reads TGTGCCAGTACGTCGCGGGGGGCGGTTGGTGAGCAGTTCTTC. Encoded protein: CASTSRGAVGEQFF.

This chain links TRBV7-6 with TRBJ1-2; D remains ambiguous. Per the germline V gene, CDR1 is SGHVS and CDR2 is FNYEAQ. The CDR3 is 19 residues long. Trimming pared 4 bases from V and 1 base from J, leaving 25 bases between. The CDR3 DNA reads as TGTGCCAGCAGCTCCGCCCTGGGTAGCTTTAATCTTGGTAACTATGGCTACACCTTC. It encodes CASSSALGSFNLGNYGYTF.

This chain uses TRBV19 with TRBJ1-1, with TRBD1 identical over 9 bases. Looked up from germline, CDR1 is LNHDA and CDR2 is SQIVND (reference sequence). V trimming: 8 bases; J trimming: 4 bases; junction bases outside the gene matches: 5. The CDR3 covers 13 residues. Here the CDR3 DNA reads TGTGCCAGTGAGGACAGGGGCTCCACTGAAGCTTTCTTT. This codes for CASEDRGSTEAFF.

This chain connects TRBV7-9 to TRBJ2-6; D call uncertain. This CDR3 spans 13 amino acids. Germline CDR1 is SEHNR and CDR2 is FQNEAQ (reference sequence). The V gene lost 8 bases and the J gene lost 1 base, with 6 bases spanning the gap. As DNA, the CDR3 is TGTGCCAGCCTCGGTTCTGGGGCCAACGTCCTGACTTTC. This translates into CASLGSGANVLTF.

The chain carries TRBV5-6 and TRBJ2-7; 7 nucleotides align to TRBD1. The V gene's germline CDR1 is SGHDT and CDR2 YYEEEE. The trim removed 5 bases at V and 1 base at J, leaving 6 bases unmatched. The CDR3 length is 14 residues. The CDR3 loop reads CASSFMTGSYEQYF. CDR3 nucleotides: TGTGCCAGCAGTTTTATGACAGGGTCCTACGAGCAGTACTTC. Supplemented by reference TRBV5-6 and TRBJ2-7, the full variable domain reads DAGVTQSPTHLIKTRGQQVTLRCSPKSGHDTVSWYQQALGQGPQFIFQYYEEEERQRGNFPDRFSGHQFPNYSSELNVNALLLGDSALYLCASSFMTGSYEQYFGPGTRLTVT.

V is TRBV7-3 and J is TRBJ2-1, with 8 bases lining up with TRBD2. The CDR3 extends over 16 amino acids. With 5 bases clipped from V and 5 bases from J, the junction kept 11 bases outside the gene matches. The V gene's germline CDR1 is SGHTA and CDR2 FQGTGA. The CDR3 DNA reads TGTGCCAGCAGCCCGACGGCGACTAGCGACCACAATGAGCAGTTCTTC. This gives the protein CASSPTATSDHNEQFF.

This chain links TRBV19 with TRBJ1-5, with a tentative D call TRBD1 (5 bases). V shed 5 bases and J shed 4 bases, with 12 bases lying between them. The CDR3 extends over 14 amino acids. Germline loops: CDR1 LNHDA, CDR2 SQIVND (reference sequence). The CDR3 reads CASSARERNQPQHF. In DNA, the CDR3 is TGTGCCAGTAGTGCCAGGGAAAGGAATCAGCCCCAGCATTTT.

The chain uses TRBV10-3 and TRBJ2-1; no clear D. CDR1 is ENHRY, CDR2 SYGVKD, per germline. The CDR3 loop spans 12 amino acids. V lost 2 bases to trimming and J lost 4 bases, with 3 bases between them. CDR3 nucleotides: TGTGCCATCAGTGAGCCGTACAATGAGCAGTTCTTC. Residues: CAISEPYNEQFF.